The sequence of this T cell receptor (beta chain) was determined in a study of molecular identifiers for immune sequencing clone quantification. General study points: Clonotypes surpassing 20 RNA copies contained over 99% of effector molecules, versus under 1% in naive cells. Barcode sharing among identical TCR molecules could make large clones appear smaller.

This clonotype was detected many times. The target antigen is unknown. Sorting captured naive CD8 T cells as CD8+CD4-CCR7+CD45RA+. One entry per CDR3 protein results from TCRdb running MiXCR on the PCR reads. The data show about 640,000 distinct CDR3 sequences, just under 20% seen once. This clonotype originated in a human donor in good health. Some libraries in this study had Jurkat cell RNA spiked in. What was sequenced was naive CD8+ T cells from blood, with Jurkat cell RNA spiked in. Described subset: FACS-sorted CD8+CD4-CCR7+CD45RA+ naive T cells.

CDR3 amino acids: CASSQGETGELFF. CDR3 coding DNA: TGTGCCAGCAGCCAAGGAGAGACCGGGGAGCTGTTTTTT. The chain uses TRBV3-1 and TRBJ2-2; no clear D gene. Germline V gene lookup returns CDR1 LGHDT and CDR2 YNNKEL (reference sequence). Trimming stripped 1 base from V and 5 bases from J, with 5 bases between. This CDR3 spans 13 amino acids. Full variable domain (rest looked up from reference TRBV3-1 and TRBJ2-2): DTAVSQTPKYLVTQMGNDKSIKCEQNLGHDTMYWYKQDSKKFLKIMFSYNNKELIINETVPNRFSPKSPDKAHLNLHINSLELGDSAVYFCASSQGETGELFFGEGSRLTVL.